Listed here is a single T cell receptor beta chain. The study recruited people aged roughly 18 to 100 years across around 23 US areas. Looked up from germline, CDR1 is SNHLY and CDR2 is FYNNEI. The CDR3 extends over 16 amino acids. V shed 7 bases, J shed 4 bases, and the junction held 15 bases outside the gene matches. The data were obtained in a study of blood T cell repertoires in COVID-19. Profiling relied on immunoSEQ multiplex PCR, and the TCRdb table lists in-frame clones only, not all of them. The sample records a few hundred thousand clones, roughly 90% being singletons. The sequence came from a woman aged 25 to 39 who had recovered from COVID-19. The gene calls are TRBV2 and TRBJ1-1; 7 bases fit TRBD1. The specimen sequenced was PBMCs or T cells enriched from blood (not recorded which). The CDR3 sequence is CASMGTAYLGGTEAFF. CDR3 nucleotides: TGTGCCAGCATGGGGACAGCATACCTGGGGGGCACTGAAGCTTTCTTT. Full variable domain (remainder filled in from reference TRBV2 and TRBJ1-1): EPEVTQTPSHQVTQMGQEVILRCVPISNHLYFYWYRQILGQKVEFLVSFYNNEISEKSEIFDDQFSVERPDGSNFTLKIRSTKLEDSAMYFCASMGTAYLGGTEAFFGQGTRLTVV.